This TCR beta chain was obtained from a study of CD8+ T cells in alopecia areata (dated by TCRdb to 2017 to 2018). Study-wide context: The treated patients, all with moderate-to-severe alopecia areata, were enrolled in an open-label pilot trial of oral tofacitinib given at 5 to 10 mg twice daily. On the human side, TCRbeta sequencing was run on scalp tissue and on sorted CD4+ and CD8+ peripheral blood T cells from healthy controls and from alopecia areata patients with either patchy or totalis/universalis disease. Tofacitinib-treated patients had biopsies at baseline and at 4 and 24 weeks of treatment, with a later scalp biopsy in several patients. For the treated patients, the SALT score, which quantifies what percentage of scalp surface area is affected, served as the measure of disease severity. In both human patients and the C3H/HeJ mouse model, the study applied high-throughput TCRbeta sequencing to look at T cell clonal expansion in alopecia areata. Patients stayed on tofacitinib for 6 to 18 months and then had 6 months of follow-up off drug so that delayed response and recurrence could be assessed. Scalp clonality was compared among normal scalp (n=4), patchy alopecia areata scalp (n=8), and alopecia totalis/universalis scalp (n=8). TCRbeta CDR3 regions were amplified by immunoSEQ multiplex PCR with 35 Vbeta forward and 13 Jbeta reverse primers. RNA came from the PAXgene miRNA kit for fixed scalp, the miRNeasy kit for PBMCs, and the RNeasy kit for mouse skin. Overall results and qualifications from the work: Scalp clonality and the number of expanded CD8+ clones among the top 100 scalp clones were significantly decreased by tofacitinib. Compared with normal scalp, lesional scalp, particularly in alopecia totalis/universalis, had higher clonality and more expanded CD8+ clones, which suggests antigenic drive. During tofacitinib treatment, many expanded lesional clones remained in scalp and blood, and this persistence may partly explain relapse after treatment is stopped. Because the treated cohort was small and had only one nonresponder, larger studies are needed to examine links between baseline CD8+ expansion and response. Scalp TCR repertoire analysis is complicated because resident alphabeta T cells in normal human skin are also sequenced, whereas mouse skin is dominated by gammadelta T cells. Compared with mice, TCR sequences shared between patients were less clear, possibly partly because of HLA diversity across the patient population.

The protocol used for the library was the immunoSEQ multiplex PCR assay. For TCR sequencing, RNA was extracted from every sample and reverse transcribed into cDNA to serve as template. SuperScript III was used for first-strand cDNA synthesis, primed with a 2:1 mix of oligo-dT and random hexamers. Amplification bias was assessed with a synthetic immune receptor repertoire, and residual bias was removed computationally. Regarding the original processing steps: Raw reads were preprocessed to remove errors, and CDR3 was defined according to IMGT conventions as the region from the conserved cysteine to phenylalanine. Clonality was computed by normalizing Shannon entropy by log2 of the number of productive unique TCRs and subtracting the result from 1. Whether scalp clones were CD4 or CD8 was inferred by matching scalp TCRbeta sequences against CD4 and CD8 repertoires sorted from blood. The immuneACCESS repertoire file appears here via TCRdb, limited to in-frame rearrangements. These files lack a portion of the clones; in checked studies, under half of the deficit traces to unresolved V genes, and the cause of the others is not known. The V and J calls and the clone size are those of that table, but D and trimming were determined from the DNA. Across this sample there are some 180,000 clones, with 50% to 65% seen only once. The top ten constitute 10% to 12% of the sample.

Deletion took 3 bases off V and 4 bases off J, with a span of 13 bases between the germline ends. CDR1 GTSNPN and CDR2 SVGIG were looked up in the germline V gene (reference sequence). There are 13 amino acids in the CDR3, from cysteine to phenylalanine inclusive. The entry retains the CDR3 DNA only, 39 bases that are in frame from base 1. In light of the paper, this sample's time point label describes: 20 to 30 weeks on oral tofacitinib. Reading the label with the study, this specimen's treatment or condition is: oral pan-JAK inhibitor, 5-10 mg twice daily. Lesional scalp punch biopsies and peripheral blood were collected from alopecia areata patients. PBMCs were isolated by density centrifugation and stained for CD3, CD4 and CD8, after which CD4+ and CD8+ T cells were sorted on a FACSAria. A word on this clone: What antigen it recognizes has not been identified. The input lacks base qualities; no much larger clone sits a single base away.

The sequencing used CD8+ T cells sorted from blood, collected at week 24, from a patient treated with tofacitinib. Rearrangement joined TRBV30 to TRBJ2-7; the best D guess is TRBD2, with 6 bases matching. The origin of this receptor is a human donor with alopecia areata. The encoded CDR3 is CAWRLGGGYEQYF. The DNA reads TGTGCCTGGAGGTTGGGAGGTGGGTACGAGCAGTACTTC.